The sequence of this TCR beta chain was determined in a study of T cells in Graves' hyperthyroidism and ophthalmopathy. Trimming took off 5 bases at V and 1 base at J, with 20 bases between the two ends. The germline V gene has CDR1 SEHNR and CDR2 FQNEAQ (reference sequence). CDR3 size: 17 residues. From RNA transcripts, TCR beta CDR3 regions were amplified. A set of HTBI primers served as the primers for a first-round RT-PCR of the TCR CDR3. MiXCR, run by TCRdb on the multiplex PCR reads, gives a single entry per CDR3 protein. The sample includes around 420,000 distinct CDR3 sequences, approximately 15% of them seen just once. Ten or more counts support this clonotype.

The chain recombines TRBV7-9 with TRBJ1-2; weak D call: TRBD1 (5 bases). Material for sequencing was blood. The sequence came from a woman aged 18-35 years with Graves' hyperthyroidism. The CDR3 DNA is TGTGCCAGCAGCCACAGTCCAGCGACAGCGAATAACTATGGCTACACCTTC. It codes for CASSHSPATANNYGYTF.